The clone carrying this T cell receptor beta chain was seen many times. The antigen is unknown. Diagnosing involved the use of clinical symptoms, serum thyroxine and TRAb, thyroid ultrasound and orbital computed tomography. Germline lookup yields CDR1 MNHEY and CDR2 SMNVEV (reference sequence). The CDR3 consists of 16 residues. Trimming cost V 0 bases and J 5 bases; bases outside gene matches: 7. This record belongs to a study of T cells in Graves' hyperthyroidism and ophthalmopathy. Amplified TCR beta CDR3 regions came from RNA transcripts. Researchers ran a first-round RT-PCR on the TCR CDR3 using the HTBI primer set. TCRdb reprocessed the multiplex PCR reads with MiXCR, giving one entry per CDR3 protein. The sample records under 300,000 distinct CDR3 sequences, about 14% being singletons. Overall study findings and caveats: Most expanded thyroid clonotypes above 0.001 also appeared in blood.

The rearrangement links TRBV27 to TRBJ2-3, with 8 bases that match TRBD1. Sequencing was done on a sample of blood. This TCR came from a middle-aged woman with Graves' hyperthyroidism that later progressed to Graves' ophthalmopathy. The CDR3 spells CASSLSARGRVDTQYF. Here the CDR3 DNA reads TGTGCCAGCAGTTTATCGGCCAGGGGGCGTGTAGATACGCAGTATTTT.